This paragraph reports one T cell receptor (beta chain). The data originate from a study of blood T cell repertoires in COVID-19. Study context: Sample material is recorded as cDNA or gDNA derived from T cells, B-cell-depleted T cells, or PBMCs.

This CDR3 is 14 amino acids long. V was trimmed by 8 bases and J by 0 bases, leaving 14 bases between them. CDR1 SNHLY and CDR2 FYNNEI come from the germline V gene. The assay was immunoSEQ multiplex PCR, and TCRdb's table has in-frame clones only and misses some. Among 300,000 to 350,000 clones listed, roughly 86% were seen once. Patients from Seattle were sampled longitudinally, starting during active infection. The chain is built from TRBV2 and TRBJ2-7; no reliable D call. This sequence originates from a man aged 30 to 45 with COVID-19, enrolled during active disease. Sequences were obtained from peripheral blood. The DNA for the CDR3 is TGTGCCAGCGAGGTGGGTAGGTCCTCCTACGAGCAGTACTTC. It encodes CASEVGRSSYEQYF.